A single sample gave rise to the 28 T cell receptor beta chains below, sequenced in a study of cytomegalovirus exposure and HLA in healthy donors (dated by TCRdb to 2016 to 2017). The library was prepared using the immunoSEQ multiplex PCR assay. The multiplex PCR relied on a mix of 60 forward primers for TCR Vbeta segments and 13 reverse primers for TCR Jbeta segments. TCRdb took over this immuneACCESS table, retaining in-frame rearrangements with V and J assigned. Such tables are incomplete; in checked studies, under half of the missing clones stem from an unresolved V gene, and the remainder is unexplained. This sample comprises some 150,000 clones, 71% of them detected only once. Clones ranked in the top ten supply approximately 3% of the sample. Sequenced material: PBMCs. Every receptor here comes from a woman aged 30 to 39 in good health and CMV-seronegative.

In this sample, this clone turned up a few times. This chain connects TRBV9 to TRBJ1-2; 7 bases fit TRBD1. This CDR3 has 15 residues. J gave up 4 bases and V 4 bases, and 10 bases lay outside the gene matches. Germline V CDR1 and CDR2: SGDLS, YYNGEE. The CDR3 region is CASSPSEGASYGYTF. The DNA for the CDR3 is TGTGCCAGCAGCCCCTCGGAGGGGGCGTCCTATGGCTACACCTTC.

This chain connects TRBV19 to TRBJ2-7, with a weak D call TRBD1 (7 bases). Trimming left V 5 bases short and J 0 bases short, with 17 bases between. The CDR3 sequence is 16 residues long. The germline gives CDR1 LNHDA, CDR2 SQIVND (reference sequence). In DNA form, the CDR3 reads TGTGCCAGTAGTCCCTGGGCAGGGGGGACCTCCTACGAGCAGTACTTC. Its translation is CASSPWAGGTSYEQYF.

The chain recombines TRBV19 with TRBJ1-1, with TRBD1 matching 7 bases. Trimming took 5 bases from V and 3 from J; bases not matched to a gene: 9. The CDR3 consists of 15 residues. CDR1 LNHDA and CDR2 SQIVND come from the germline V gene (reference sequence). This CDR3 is CASSWTSRGHTEAFF. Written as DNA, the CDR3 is TGTGCCAGTAGTTGGACTTCGAGGGGGCACACTGAAGCTTTCTTT.

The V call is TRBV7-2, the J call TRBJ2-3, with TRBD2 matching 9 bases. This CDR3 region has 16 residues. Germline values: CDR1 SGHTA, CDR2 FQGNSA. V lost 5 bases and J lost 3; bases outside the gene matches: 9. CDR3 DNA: TGTGCCAGCAGCCCTGGGATGGCGGGAGGGACAGATACGCAGTATTTT. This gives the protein CASSPGMAGGTDTQYF.

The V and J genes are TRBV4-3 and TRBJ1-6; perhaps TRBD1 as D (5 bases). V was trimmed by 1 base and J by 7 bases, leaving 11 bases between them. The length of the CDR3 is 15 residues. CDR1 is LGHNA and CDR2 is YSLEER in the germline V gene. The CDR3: CASSQAEGRNSPLHF. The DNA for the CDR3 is TGCGCCAGCAGCCAAGCGGAGGGGCGGAATTCACCCCTCCACTTT.

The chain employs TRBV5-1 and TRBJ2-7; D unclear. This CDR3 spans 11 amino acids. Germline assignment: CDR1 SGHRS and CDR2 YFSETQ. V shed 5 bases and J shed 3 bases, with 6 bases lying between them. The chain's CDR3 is CASRASYEQYF. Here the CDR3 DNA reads TGCGCCAGCAGGGCTAGCTACGAGCAGTACTTC.

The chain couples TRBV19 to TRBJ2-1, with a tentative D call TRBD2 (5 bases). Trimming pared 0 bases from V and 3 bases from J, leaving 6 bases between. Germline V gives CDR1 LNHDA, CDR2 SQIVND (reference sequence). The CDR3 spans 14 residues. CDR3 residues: CASSIELGYNEQFF. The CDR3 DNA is TGTGCCAGTAGTATAGAACTAGGCTACAATGAGCAGTTCTTC.

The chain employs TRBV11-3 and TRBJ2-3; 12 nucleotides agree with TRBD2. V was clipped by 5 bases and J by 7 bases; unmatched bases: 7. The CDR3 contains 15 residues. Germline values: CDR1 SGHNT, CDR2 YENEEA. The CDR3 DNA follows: TGTGCCAGCAGCGCGACTAGCGGGAGTGGTTATACGCAGTATTTT. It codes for CASSATSGSGYTQYF.

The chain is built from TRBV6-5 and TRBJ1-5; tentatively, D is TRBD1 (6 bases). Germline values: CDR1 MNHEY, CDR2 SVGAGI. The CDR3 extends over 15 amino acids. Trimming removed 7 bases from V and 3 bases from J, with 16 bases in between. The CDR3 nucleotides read TGTGCCAGCACCGCGACAGGCGGAACCAATCAGCCCCAGCATTTT. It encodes CASTATGGTNQPQHF.

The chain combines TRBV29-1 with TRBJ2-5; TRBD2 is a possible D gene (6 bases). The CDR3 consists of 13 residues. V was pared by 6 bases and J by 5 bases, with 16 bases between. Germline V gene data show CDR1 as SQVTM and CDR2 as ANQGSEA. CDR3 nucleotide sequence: TGCAGCGTGACTAGTTCCCGGGGGGAGACCCAGTACTTC. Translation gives CSVTSSRGETQYF.

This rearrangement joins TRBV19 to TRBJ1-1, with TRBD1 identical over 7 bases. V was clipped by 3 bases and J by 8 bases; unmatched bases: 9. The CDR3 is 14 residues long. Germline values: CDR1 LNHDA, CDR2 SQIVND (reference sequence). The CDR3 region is CASSIGRGLKEAFF. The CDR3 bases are TGTGCCAGTAGTATTGGTAGGGGGCTTAAGGAAGCTTTCTTT.

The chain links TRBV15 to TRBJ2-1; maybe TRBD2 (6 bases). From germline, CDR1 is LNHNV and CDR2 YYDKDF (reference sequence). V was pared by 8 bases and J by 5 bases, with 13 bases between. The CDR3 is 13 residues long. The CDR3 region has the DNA TGTGCCACCGGGGGGACCCCTAACAATGAGCAGTTCTTC. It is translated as CATGGTPNNEQFF.

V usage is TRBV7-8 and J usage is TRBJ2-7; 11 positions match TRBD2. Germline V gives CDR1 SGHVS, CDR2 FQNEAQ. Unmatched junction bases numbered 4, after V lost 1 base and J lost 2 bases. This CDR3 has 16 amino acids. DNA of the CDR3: TGTGCCAGCAGCTTAGAGGTTAGCGGGAGGGCCTACGAGCAGTACTTC. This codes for CASSLEVSGRAYEQYF.

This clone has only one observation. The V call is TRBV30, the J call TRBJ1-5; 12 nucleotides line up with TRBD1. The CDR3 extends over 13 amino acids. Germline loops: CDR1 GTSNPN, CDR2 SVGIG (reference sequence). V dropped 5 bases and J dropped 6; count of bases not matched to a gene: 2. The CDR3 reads CAWGTGGFQPQHF. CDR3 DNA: TGTGCCTGGGGGACAGGGGGCTTTCAGCCCCAGCATTTT.

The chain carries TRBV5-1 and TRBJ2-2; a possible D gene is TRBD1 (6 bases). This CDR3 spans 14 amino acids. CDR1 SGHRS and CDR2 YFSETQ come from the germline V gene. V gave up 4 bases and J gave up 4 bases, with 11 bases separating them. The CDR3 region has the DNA TGCGCCAGCAGCCCGGGACAACCCACCGGGGAGCTGTTTTTT. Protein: CASSPGQPTGELFF.

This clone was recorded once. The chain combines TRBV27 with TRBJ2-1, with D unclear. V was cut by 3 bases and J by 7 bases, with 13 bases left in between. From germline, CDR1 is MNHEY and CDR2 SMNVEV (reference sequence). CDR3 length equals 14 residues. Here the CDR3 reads CASSFRPPRNEQFF. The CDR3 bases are TGTGCCAGCAGTTTCAGACCGCCGAGGAATGAGCAGTTCTTC.

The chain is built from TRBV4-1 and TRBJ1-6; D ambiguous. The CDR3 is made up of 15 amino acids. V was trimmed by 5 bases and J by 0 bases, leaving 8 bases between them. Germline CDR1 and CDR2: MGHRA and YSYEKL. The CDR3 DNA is TGCGCCAGCAGCTCCTCGAGCTCCTATAATTCACCCCTCCACTTT. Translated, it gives CASSSSSSYNSPLHF.

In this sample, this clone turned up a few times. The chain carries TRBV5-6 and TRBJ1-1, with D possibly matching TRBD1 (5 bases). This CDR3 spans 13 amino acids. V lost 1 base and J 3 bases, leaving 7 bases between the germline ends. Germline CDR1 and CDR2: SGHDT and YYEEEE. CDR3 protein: CASSLTGDTEAFF. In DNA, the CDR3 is TGTGCCAGCAGCTTGACGGGGGACACTGAAGCTTTCTTT.

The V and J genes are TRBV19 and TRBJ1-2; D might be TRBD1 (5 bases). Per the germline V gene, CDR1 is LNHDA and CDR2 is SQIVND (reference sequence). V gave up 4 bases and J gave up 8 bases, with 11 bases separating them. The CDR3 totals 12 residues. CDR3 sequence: CASSTDRLGYTF. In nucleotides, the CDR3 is TGTGCCAGTAGTACCGACAGACTGGGCTACACCTTC.

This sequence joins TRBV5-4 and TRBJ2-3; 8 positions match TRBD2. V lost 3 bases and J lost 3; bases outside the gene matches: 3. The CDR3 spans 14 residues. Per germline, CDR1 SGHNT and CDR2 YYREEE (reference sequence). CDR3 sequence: CASSSGLGTDTQYF. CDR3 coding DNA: TGTGCCAGCAGCTCGGGACTAGGGACAGATACGCAGTATTTT.

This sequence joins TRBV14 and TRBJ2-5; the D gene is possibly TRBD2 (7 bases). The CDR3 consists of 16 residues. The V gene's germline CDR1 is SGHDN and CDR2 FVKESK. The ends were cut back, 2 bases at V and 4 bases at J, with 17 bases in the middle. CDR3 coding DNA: TGTGCCAGCAGCCAACTCCAGGGGAGGGGATTAGAGACCCAGTACTTC. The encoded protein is CASSQLQGRGLETQYF.

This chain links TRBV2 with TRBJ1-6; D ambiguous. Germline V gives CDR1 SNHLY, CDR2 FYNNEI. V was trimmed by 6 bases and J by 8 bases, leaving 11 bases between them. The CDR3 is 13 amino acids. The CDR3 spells CASRAEGDSPLHF. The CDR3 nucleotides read TGTGCCAGCAGGGCAGAGGGTGATTCACCCCTCCACTTT.

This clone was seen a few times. The CDR3 here is CASSLRGGFHEQFF. CDR3 nucleotide sequence: TGTGCCAGCAGCCTTCGGGGTGGGTTCCATGAGCAGTTCTTC. This chain joins TRBV11-1 and TRBJ2-1; possible D gene TRBD2, 5 bases. With 5 bases removed from V and 8 bases from J, the gap between germline ends came to 16 bases. The CDR3 spans 14 residues. In germline, CDR1 is SGHAT, CDR2 FQDESV (reference sequence).

The CDR3 DNA follows: TGTGCCAGCAGCGTGTCCCTGACAGGGTACTATGGCTACACCTTC. Its translation: CASSVSLTGYYGYTF. The chain couples TRBV9 to TRBJ1-2; TRBD1 matches 7 bases. Germline lookup yields CDR1 SGDLS and CDR2 YYNGEE. V was clipped by 2 bases and J by 3 bases; unmatched bases: 7. This CDR3 has 15 residues.

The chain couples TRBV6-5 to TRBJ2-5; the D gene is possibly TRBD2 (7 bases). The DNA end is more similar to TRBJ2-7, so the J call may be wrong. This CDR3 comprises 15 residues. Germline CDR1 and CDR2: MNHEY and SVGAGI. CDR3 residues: CASSYSGGPTYEQYF. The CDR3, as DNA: TGTGCCAGCAGTTACTCCGGGGGGCCAACCTACGAGCAGTACTTC.

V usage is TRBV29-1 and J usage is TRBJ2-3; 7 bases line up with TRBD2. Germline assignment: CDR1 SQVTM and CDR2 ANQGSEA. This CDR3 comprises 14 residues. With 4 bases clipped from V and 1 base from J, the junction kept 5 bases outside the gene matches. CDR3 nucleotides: TGCAGCGTTGGCGGGAGATCCCGCACAGATACGCAGTATTTT. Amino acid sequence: CSVGGRSRTDTQYF.

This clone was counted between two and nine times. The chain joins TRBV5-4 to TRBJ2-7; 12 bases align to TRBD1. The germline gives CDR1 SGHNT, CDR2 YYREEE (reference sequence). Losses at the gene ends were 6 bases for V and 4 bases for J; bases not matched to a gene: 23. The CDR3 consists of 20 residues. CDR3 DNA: TGTGCCAGCACAGGAGAGGCGGGGGACAGGGGGCCCCCCGGGGGGTACGAGCAGTACTTC. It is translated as CASTGEAGDRGPPGGYEQYF.

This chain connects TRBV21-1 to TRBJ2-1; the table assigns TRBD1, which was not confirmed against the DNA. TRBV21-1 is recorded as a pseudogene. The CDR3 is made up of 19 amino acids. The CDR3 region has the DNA TGTGCCAGCAGCAAATTTTCCCCCACGGGACAGGGGGGGGACAATGAGCAGTTCTTC. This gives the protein CASSKFSPTGQGGDNEQFF.